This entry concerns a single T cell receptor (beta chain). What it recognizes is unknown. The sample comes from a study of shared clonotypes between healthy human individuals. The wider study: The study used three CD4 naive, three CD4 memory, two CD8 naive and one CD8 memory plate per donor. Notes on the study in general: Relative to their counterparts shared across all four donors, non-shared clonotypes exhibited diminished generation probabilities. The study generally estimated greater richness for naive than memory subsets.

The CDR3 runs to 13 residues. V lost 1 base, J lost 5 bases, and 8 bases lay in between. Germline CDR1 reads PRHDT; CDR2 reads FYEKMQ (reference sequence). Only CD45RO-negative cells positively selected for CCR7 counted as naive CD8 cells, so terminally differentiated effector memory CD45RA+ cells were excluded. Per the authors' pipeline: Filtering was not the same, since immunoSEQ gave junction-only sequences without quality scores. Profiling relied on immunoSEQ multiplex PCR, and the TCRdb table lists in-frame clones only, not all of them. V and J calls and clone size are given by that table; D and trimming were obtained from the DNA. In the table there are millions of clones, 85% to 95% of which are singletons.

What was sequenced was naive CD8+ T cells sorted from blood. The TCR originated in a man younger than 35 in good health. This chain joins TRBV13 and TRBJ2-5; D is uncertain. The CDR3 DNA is TGTGCCAGCAGCTTAGAACATTCGGAGACCCAGTACTTC. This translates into CASSLEHSETQYF.